A selection of T cell receptor beta chains follows, all from one sample in a study of cytomegalovirus exposure and HLA in healthy donors. The method was immunoSEQ multiplex PCR; TCRdb's version includes in-frame clones alone and lacks a portion of them. The data show 74,000 or so clones, around 78% seen once. The sample consisted of PBMCs. The receptor set was obtained from a male donor in good health and CMV-seropositive. Both conserved end residues are part of each CDR3. D genes are given only for firm matches. Not every row has a clone size; where given, it reads once, few, many or a size class.

>TRBV19|TRBJ1-3|-|-
TGTGCCAGCCAACAGGAACGCGTAGGAAACACCATATATTTT
CASQQERVGNTIYF
>TRBV5-4|TRBJ2-3|TRBD1|-
TGTGCCAGCAGCCAACAGGGGGCTGGAGGGGATACGCAGTATTTT
CASSQQGAGGDTQYF
>TRBV6-5|TRBJ2-1|-|-
TGTGCCAGCAGTTCCCAGTACGTGCATGAGCAGTTCTTC
CASSSQYVHEQFF
>TRBV7-3|TRBJ1-1|-|-
TGTGCCAGCAGCTTCCAGGGTCATACTGAAGCTTTCTTT
CASSFQGHTEAFF
>TRBV4-1|TRBJ2-7|TRBD1|-
TGCGCCAGCAGCCAGCGGGCCGGGACAGGCAAATCAGCCTACGAGCAGTACTTC
CASSQRAGTGKSAYEQYF
>TRBV6-5|TRBJ1-2|-|-
TGTGCCAGCAGTTACTCCTTAGGTGCGGGGGTCAATGGCTACACCTTC
CASSYSLGAGVNGYTF
>TRBV27|TRBJ2-1|-|-
TGTGCCAGCAGTTTCCCCGGGACTCATAATGAGCAGTTCTTC
CASSFPGTHNEQFF
>TRBV10-3|TRBJ1-5|-|-
TGTGCCATCAGTGAGTCCCAGGGCTTGAACCCCCAGCATTTT
CAISESQGLNPQHF
>TRBV19|TRBJ1-5|TRBD1|-
TGTGCCAGTAGTCCACGGGACAGTAGCAATCAGCCCCAGCATTTT
CASSPRDSSNQPQHF
>TRBV19|TRBJ2-1|TRBD1|-
TGTGCCAGTAGTATGGGGACAGGTTACAATGAGCAGTTCTTC
CASSMGTGYNEQFF
>TRBV5-4|TRBJ1-1|TRBD1|few
TGTGCCAGCAGCCCTAGGACAGGTCCAGTTGAAGCTTTCTTT
CASSPRTGPVEAFF
>TRBV5-5|TRBJ1-3|-|-
TGTGCCAGCAGCTTGACGGTGGCCCCCGGGAACACCATATATTTT
CASSLTVAPGNTIYF
>TRBV5-1|TRBJ2-7|-|-
TGCGCCAGCAGCTTGCAGGGATTAGGCTCCTACGAGCAGTACTTC
CASSLQGLGSYEQYF
>TRBV27|TRBJ1-2|-|-
TGTGCCAGCAGTTTTCTCCCAGGGATAAACTATGGCTACACCTTC
CASSFLPGINYGYTF
>TRBV4-2|TRBJ1-5|TRBD1|-
TGTGCCAGCGAGGAACGACAGGGGGGCCATCAGCCCCAGCATTTT
CASEERQGGHQPQHF
>TRBV28|TRBJ2-1|TRBD1|-
TGTGCCAGCAGTTTGGGCAGGGGGCAACAGTTCTTC
CASSLGRGQQFF
>TRBV7-6|TRBJ2-1|-|-
TGTGCCAGCAGCCCACAGGGTTCCTACAATGAGCAGTTCTTC
CASSPQGSYNEQFF
>TRBV15|TRBJ2-3|TRBD2|-
TGTGCCACCAGCAGAGGAGCGGGAGCTGAACGAGATACGCAGTATTTT
CATSRGAGAERDTQYF
>TRBV19|TRBJ1-2|-|-
TGTGCCAGTACTCATCAGCCGGAGGACGGCTACACCTTC
CASTHQPEDGYTF
>TRBV21-1|TRBJ2-7|-|-
TGTGCCAGCAGCAAAATTGATCCGGGACAGGGCTACGAGCAGTACTTC
CASSKIDPGQGYEQYF
>TRBV6-5|TRBJ1-1|-|-
TGTGCCAGCACCTACGGGGAATTGTACACTGAAGCTTTCTTT
CASTYGELYTEAFF
>TRBV7-6|TRBJ2-1|-|-
TGTGCCAGCAGCGTTACCACTGCACGGGGGTTTTACAATGAGCAGTTCTTC
CASSVTTARGFYNEQFF
>TRBV19|TRBJ1-3|-|-
TGTGCCAGTAGTATTCAGACTTCTGGAAACACCATATATTTT
CASSIQTSGNTIYF
>TRBV6-1|TRBJ1-1|TRBD1|-
TGTGCCAGCAGTGAATTACAGGGGGGGACTGAAGCTTTCTTT
CASSELQGGTEAFF
>TRBV29-1|TRBJ1-1|-|-
TGCAGCGGATGGGGAGGAATGAACACTGAAGCTTTCTTT
CSGWGGMNTEAFF
>TRBV15|TRBJ1-5|-|-
TGTGCCACCAGCTCGCGGACAGACAATCAGCCCCAGCATTTT
CATSSRTDNQPQHF
>TRBV29-1|TRBJ2-1|TRBD1|-
TGCAGCGTTGTACAGGGGGGAGCGTACATTCAGTTCTTC
CSVVQGGAYIQFF
>TRBV4-2|TRBJ1-2|-|few
TGTGCCAGCAGCCAAACCCCCGGACAGATTTTGGATGGCTACACCTTC
CASSQTPGQILDGYTF
>TRBV20-1|TRBJ1-5|-|few
TGCAGTGCTGGCCATCAGCCCCAGCATTTT
CSAGHQPQHF
>TRBV4-2|TRBJ2-7|TRBD2|once
TGTGCCAGCAGCCCGGGGGAGGGATTCCTGAGCTCCTACGAGCAGTACTTC
CASSPGEGFLSSYEQYF
>TRBV19|TRBJ1-4|-|-
TGTGCCAGTAGTTTCAGACACCAAGCAACTAATGAAAAACTGTTTTTT
CASSFRHQATNEKLFF
>TRBV7-2|TRBJ2-7|-|-
TGTGCCAGCAGCCCTTCCGGGACAACGGGATTGGCGCAGTACTTC
CASSPSGTTGLAQYF
>TRBV29-1|TRBJ2-1|-|-
TGCAGCGTTGGATTCAGGTACAATGAGCAGTTCTTC
CSVGFRYNEQFF
>TRBV7-2|TRBJ1-3|-|once
TGTGCCAGCAGCTTAGCGCCCAGGGCTGGAAACACCATATATTTT
CASSLAPRAGNTIYF
>TRBV18|TRBJ2-1|TRBD2|-
TGTGCCAGCTCACCACCCCGAGCGGGAGAACTCCTCCTCAATGAGCAGTTCTTC
CASSPPRAGELLLNEQFF
>TRBV28|TRBJ2-2|-|few
TGTGCCAGCAGTCCCGCGCGGCGGGGTCGGGGGACCGGGGAGCTGTTTTTT
CASSPARRGRGTGELFF
>TRBV27|TRBJ2-1|-|-
TGTGCCAGCAGTTTGTACTCCTACAATGAGCAGTTCTTC
CASSLYSYNEQFF
>TRBV29-1|TRBJ1-2|TRBD1|-
TGCAGCGCTGGGACAGGGGAAAATGGCTACACCTTC
CSAGTGENGYTF
>TRBV7-6|TRBJ2-1|TRBD2|-
TGTGCCAGCAGCTTAACTAGCGGGGCGTACAATGAGCAGTTCTTC
CASSLTSGAYNEQFF
>TRBV2|TRBJ1-5|-|-
TGTGCCAGCAGTGACCAGGAGGATAGCAATCAGCCCCAGCATTTT
CASSDQEDSNQPQHF
>TRBV5-8|TRBJ2-7|-|few
TGTGCCAGCAGCACTGGACAGCCCTACGAGCAGTACTTC
CASSTGQPYEQYF
>TRBV5-1|TRBJ2-7|-|-
TGCGCCAGCAGCTTGGTCCCAGACTCCCACGAGCAGTACTTC
CASSLVPDSHEQYF
>TRBV7-2|TRBJ2-1|TRBD1|once
TGTGCCAGCAGCCCATACGGGACAGGGGGCTTCAATGAGCAGTTCTTC
CASSPYGTGGFNEQFF
>TRBV19|TRBJ2-1|-|-
TGTGCCAGTAGTATCAGCGCACCACCTCGGGAGCAGTTCTTC
CASSISAPPREQFF
>TRBV7-8|TRBJ1-1|-|-
TGTGCCAGCAGCTTAACAGGTATGAACACTGAAGCTTTCTTT
CASSLTGMNTEAFF
>TRBV27|TRBJ2-1|-|-
TGTGCCAGCAGTGTCGGACTCGGGGGTTATGAGCAGTTCTTC
CASSVGLGGYEQFF
>TRBV19|TRBJ2-7|TRBD1|-
TGTGCCAGTAGTGCCGGACAGGTATACGAGCAGTACTTC
CASSAGQVYEQYF
>TRBV18|TRBJ2-2|TRBD2|-
TGTGCCAGCTCACCAGGCGGAACTAGCGGGGGGAGCACCGGGGAGCTGTTTTTT
CASSPGGTSGGSTGELFF
>TRBV9|TRBJ1-1|TRBD1|-
TGTGCCAGCAGCGTAGTAGACAGGGGGAACACTGAAGCTTTCTTT
CASSVVDRGNTEAFF
>TRBV27|TRBJ2-7|TRBD2|-
TGTGCCAGCAGCCTAGCGGGGGACTCCTACGAGCAGTACTTC
CASSLAGDSYEQYF